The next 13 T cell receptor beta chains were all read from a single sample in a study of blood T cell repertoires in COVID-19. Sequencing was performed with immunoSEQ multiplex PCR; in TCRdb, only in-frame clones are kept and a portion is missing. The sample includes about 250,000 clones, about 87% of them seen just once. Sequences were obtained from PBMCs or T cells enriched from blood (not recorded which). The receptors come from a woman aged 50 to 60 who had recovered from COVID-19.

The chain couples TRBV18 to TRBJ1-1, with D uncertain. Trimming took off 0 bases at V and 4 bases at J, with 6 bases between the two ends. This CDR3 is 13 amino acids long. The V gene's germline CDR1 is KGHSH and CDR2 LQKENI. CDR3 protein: CASSPPGSTEAFF. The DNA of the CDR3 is TGTGCCAGCTCACCACCGGGCAGCACTGAAGCTTTCTTT.

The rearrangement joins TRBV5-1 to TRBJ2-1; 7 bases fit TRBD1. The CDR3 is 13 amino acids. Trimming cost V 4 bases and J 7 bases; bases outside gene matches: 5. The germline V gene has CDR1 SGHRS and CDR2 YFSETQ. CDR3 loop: CASSRGQINEQFF. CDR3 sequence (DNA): TGCGCCAGCAGCCGGGGACAGATTAATGAGCAGTTCTTC.

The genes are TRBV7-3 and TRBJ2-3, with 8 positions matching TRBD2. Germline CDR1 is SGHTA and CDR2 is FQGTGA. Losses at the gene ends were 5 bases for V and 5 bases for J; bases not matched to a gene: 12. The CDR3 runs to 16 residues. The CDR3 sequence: CASSPRGAGERDTQYF. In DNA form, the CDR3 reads TGTGCCAGCAGCCCGAGGGGAGCGGGAGAGAGAGATACGCAGTATTTT.

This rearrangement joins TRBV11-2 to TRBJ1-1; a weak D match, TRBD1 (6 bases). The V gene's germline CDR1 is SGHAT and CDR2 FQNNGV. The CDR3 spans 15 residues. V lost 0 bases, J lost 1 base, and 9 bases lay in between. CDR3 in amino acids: CASSLEGTPNTEAFF. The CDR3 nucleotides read TGTGCCAGCAGCTTAGAGGGGACACCGAACACTGAAGCTTTCTTT.

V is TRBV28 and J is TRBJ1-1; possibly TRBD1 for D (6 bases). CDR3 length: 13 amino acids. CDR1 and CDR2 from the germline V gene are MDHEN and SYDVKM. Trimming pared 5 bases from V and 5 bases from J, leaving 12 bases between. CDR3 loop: CASSLTGKTEAFF. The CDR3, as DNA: TGTGCCAGCAGTCTAACAGGGAAAACTGAAGCTTTCTTT.

The CDR3 DNA follows: TGTGCCAGCAAATCGACAGGGCCTTCCAATCAGCCCCAGCATTTT. Translated: CASKSTGPSNQPQHF. The chain has TRBV6-5 and TRBJ1-5; the match to TRBD1 covers 7 bases. Germline CDR1 and CDR2: MNHEY and SVGAGI. This CDR3 has 15 residues. V was clipped by 7 bases and J by 3 bases; unmatched bases: 9.

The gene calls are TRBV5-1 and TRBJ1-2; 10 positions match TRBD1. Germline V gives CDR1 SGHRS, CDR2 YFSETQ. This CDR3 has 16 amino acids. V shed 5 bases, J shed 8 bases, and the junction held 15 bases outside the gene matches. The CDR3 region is CASSLNRDRGVEGYTF. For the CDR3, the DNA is TGCGCCAGCAGTCTAAACCGGGACAGGGGCGTGGAGGGCTACACCTTC.

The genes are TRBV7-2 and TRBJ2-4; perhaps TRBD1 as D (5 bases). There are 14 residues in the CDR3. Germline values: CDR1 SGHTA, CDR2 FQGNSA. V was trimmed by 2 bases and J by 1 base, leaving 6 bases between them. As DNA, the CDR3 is TGTGCCAGCAGCTTACGACAGGCCAAAAACATTCAGTACTTC. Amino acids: CASSLRQAKNIQYF.

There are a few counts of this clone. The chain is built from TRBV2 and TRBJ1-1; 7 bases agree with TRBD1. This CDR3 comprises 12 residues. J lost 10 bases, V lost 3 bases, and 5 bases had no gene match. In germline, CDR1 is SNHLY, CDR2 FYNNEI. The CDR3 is CASSDRTGVAFF. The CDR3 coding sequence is TGTGCCAGCAGTGATCGTACAGGGGTAGCTTTCTTT.

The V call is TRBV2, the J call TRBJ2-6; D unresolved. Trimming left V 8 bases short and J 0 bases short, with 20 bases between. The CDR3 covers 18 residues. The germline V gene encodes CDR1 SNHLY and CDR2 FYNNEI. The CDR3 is CASSELGVWSSGANVLTF. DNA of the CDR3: TGTGCCAGCTCAGAGTTAGGTGTCTGGAGCTCTGGGGCCAACGTCCTGACTTTC.

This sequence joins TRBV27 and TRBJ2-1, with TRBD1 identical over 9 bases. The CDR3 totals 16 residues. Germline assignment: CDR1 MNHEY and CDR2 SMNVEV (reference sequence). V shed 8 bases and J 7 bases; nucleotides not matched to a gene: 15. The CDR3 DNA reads TGTGCCAGCGGCTTGATCCGGGACAGGGTCTTAAATGAGCAGTTCTTC. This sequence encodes CASGLIRDRVLNEQFF.

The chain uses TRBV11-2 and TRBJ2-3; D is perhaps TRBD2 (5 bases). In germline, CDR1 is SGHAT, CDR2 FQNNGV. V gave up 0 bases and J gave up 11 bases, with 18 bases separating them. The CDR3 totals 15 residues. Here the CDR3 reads CASSLDSGWTPMQYF. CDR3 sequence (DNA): TGTGCCAGCAGCTTAGATAGTGGGTGGACTCCAATGCAGTATTTT.

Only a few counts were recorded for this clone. CDR3 in amino acids: CASATGGIQETQYF. DNA of the CDR3: TGTGCCAGCGCGACAGGGGGAATTCAAGAGACCCAGTACTTC. The J gene is TRBJ2-5, the V gene TRBV7-9, with 9 bases identical to TRBD1. CDR1 is SEHNR, CDR2 FQNEAQ, per germline (reference sequence). The V gene end was trimmed by 8 bases and the J gene end by 2 bases; junction bases not matched to a gene: 6. There are 14 residues in the CDR3. Variable domain in full (rest from reference TRBV7-9 and TRBJ2-5): DTGVSQNPRHKITKRGQNVTFRCDPISEHNRLYWYRQTLGQGPEFLTYFQNEAQLEKSRLLSDRFSAERPKGSFSTLEIQRTEQGDSAMYLCASATGGIQETQYFGPGTRLLVL.